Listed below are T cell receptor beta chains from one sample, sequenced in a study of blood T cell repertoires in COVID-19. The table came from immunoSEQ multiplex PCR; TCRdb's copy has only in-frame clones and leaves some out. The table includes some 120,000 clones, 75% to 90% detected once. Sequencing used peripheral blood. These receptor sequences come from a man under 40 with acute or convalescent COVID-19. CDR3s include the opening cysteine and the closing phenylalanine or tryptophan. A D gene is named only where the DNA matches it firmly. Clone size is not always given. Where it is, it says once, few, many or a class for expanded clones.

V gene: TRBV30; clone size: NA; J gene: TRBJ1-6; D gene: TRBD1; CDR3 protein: CAWSPGGRGNSPLHF; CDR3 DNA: TGTGCCTGGAGTCCAGGGGGAAGGGGTAATTCACCCCTCCACTTT
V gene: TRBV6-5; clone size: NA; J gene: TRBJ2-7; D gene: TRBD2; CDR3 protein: CASRAERDAYEQYF; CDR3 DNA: TGTGCCAGCAGGGCAGAGCGGGACGCCTACGAGCAGTACTTC
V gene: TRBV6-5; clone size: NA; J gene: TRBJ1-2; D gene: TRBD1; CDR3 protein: CASRQQGLEGYTF; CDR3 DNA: TGTGCCAGCAGACAACAGGGGTTGGAAGGCTACACCTTC
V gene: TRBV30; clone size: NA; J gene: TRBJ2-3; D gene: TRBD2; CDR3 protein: CAWSLAGGPGTDTQYF; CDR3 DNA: TGTGCCTGGAGCCTAGCGGGGGGGCCCGGCACAGATACGCAGTATTTT
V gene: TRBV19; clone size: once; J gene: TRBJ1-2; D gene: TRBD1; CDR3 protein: CASRQYATGDHTYGYTF; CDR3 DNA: TGTGCCAGTAGGCAATACGCGACAGGGGACCACACCTATGGCTACACCTTC
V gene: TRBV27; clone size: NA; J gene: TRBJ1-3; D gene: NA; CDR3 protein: CASSYRAGNTIYF; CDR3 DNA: TGTGCCAGCAGCTACCGGGCTGGAAACACCATATATTTT
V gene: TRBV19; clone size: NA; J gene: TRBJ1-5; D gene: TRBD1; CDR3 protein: CASTGTGLQPQHF; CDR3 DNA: TGTGCCAGTACCGGGACAGGGCTTCAGCCCCAGCATTTT
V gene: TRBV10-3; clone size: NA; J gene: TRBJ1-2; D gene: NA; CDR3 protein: CAIRGAGGRDGYTF; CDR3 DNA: TGTGCCATCCGTGGGGCTGGGGGGAGGGATGGCTACACCTTC
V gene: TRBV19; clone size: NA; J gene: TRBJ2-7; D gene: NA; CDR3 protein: CASSIRAGISYEQYF; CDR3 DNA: TGTGCCAGTAGTATTCGGGCAGGGATTTCCTACGAGCAGTACTTC
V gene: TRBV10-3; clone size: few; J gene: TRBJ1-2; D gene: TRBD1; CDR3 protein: CAISPTGSGYGYTF; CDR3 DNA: TGTGCCATCAGCCCGACAGGGAGCGGCTATGGCTACACCTTC